A selection of T cell receptor beta chains follows, all from one sample in a study of T cells in localized non-small cell lung cancer. TCRdb's copy holds only in-frame clones and misses some; the assay was immunoSEQ multiplex PCR. The sample contains 30,000 or so clones, 87% of which appear only once. Source: peripheral blood, taken before any cancer treatment. These receptors came from a male donor at least 60 years old with stage I lung adenocarcinoma. Each CDR3 is given with its conserved first and last residue. The D gene is left open where the match is weak. Not all rows give a size; the values are once, few, many and, for expanded clones, a class.

j_call clone_size d_call v_call cdr3_aa cdr3_nt
TRBJ2-3 NA TRBD2 TRBV10-3 CAISVGTSGGAADTQYF TGTGCCATCAGTGTGGGGACTAGCGGGGGGGCAGCAGATACGCAGTATTTT
TRBJ1-6 NA NA TRBV4-3 CASSQDPGWRTTYSPLHF TGCGCCAGCAGCCAAGATCCAGGGTGGCGGACAACTTATTCACCCCTCCACTTT
TRBJ1-1 NA TRBD1 TRBV19 CASSLPGQGTEAFF TGTGCCAGTAGCCTTCCGGGACAGGGGACTGAAGCTTTCTTT
TRBJ2-7 NA TRBD2 TRBV9 CASSVTGSGGANEQYF TGTGCCAGCAGCGTAACTGGTAGCGGGGGGGCCAACGAGCAGTACTTC
TRBJ1-1 NA NA TRBV2 CASLRDRFEAFF TGTGCCAGCCTCCGGGACCGATTTGAAGCTTTCTTT
TRBJ2-5 once NA TRBV18 CASSPIQGTGETQYF TGTGCCAGCTCACCAATACAGGGCACAGGGGAGACCCAGTACTTC
TRBJ2-3 NA NA TRBV19 CASSIEGGGTDTQYF TGTGCCAGTAGTATAGAAGGAGGGGGCACAGATACGCAGTATTTT
TRBJ2-1 NA TRBD2 TRBV7-6 CASSVAGGQNEQFF TGTGCCAGCAGCGTAGCGGGGGGGCAGAATGAGCAGTTCTTC
TRBJ2-3 NA NA TRBV5-1 CASSLMVGSDTQYF TGCGCCAGCAGCTTGATGGTAGGGTCAGATACGCAGTATTTT
TRBJ2-2 NA TRBD1 TRBV5-1 CASRGQGITGELFF TGCGCCAGCAGAGGACAGGGTATCACCGGGGAGCTGTTTTTT
TRBJ1-1 NA NA TRBV7-2 CASSLEAAVNTEAFF TGTGCCAGCAGCTTAGAGGCGGCAGTGAACACTGAAGCTTTCTTT
TRBJ1-1 NA NA TRBV19 CASSIVSSEAFF TGTGCCAGTAGTATAGTAAGTAGTGAAGCTTTCTTT
TRBJ1-2 NA TRBD1 TRBV7-2 CASSLESGTGGRRYGYTF TGTGCCAGCAGCTTAGAATCCGGGACAGGGGGTCGGCGCTATGGCTACACCTTC
TRBJ2-3 NA TRBD2 TRBV10-3 CAIRAGLAGGQGTDTQYF TGTGCCATCAGGGCTGGACTAGCGGGGGGGCAAGGCACAGATACGCAGTATTTT
TRBJ2-5 once NA TRBV18 CASSPEPDSAKDF TGTGCCAGCTCACCAGAACCGGACAGCGCCAAGGACTTC
TRBJ1-1 NA TRBD1 TRBV30 CAWRARTGKSTEAFF TGTGCCTGGAGGGCACGGACAGGGAAGAGTACTGAAGCTTTCTTT
TRBJ2-3 NA TRBD2 TRBV19 CASSIGEGLAGKLDTQYF TGTGCCAGTAGTATAGGAGAAGGACTAGCGGGGAAATTAGATACGCAGTATTTT
TRBJ2-5 NA NA TRBV9 CASSVGLSGETQYF TGTGCCAGCAGCGTAGGGTTGTCGGGGGAGACCCAGTACTTC
TRBJ2-7 NA TRBD1 TRBV28 CASSVPPGTGWVDEQYF TGTGCCAGCAGCGTCCCCCCCGGGACAGGGTGGGTCGACGAGCAGTACTTC
TRBJ1-2 NA NA TRBV5-4 CASSLWGSFATTF TGTGCCAGCAGCTTGTGGGGGTCGTTCGCTACAACCTTC
TRBJ1-2 NA NA TRBV4-1 CASSQDATYGYTF TGCGCCAGCAGCCAAGATGCCACCTATGGCTACACCTTC
TRBJ1-4 NA NA TRBV19 CASSSLAEKLFF TGTGCCAGTAGTTCCCTAGCGGAAAAACTGTTTTTT
TRBJ2-3 NA NA TRBV5-6 CASSSGTLSTDTQYF TGTGCCAGCAGCTCCGGGACGCTGAGCACAGATACGCAGTATTTT
TRBJ2-1 NA TRBD2 TRBV25-1 CASSDKRGATDEQFF TGTGCCAGCAGTGATAAGCGGGGGGCCACCGATGAGCAGTTCTTC
TRBJ1-2 few NA TRBV6-5 CASGTPLNYGYTF TGTGCCAGCGGGACACCTCTTAACTATGGCTACACCTTC
TRBJ1-2 NA NA TRBV28 CAAFRVGGYTF TGTGCCGCTTTTAGGGTTGGCGGCTACACCTTC
TRBJ1-6 NA NA TRBV9 CASSLDGDKYSPLHF TGTGCCAGCAGCCTTGATGGTGATAAGTATTCACCCCTCCACTTT
TRBJ1-3 NA TRBD1 TRBV28 CASSRTGLAGNTIYF TGTGCCAGCAGCCGGACAGGTCTGGCTGGAAACACCATATATTTT
TRBJ2-3 once NA TRBV6-1 CASSGSTDTQYF TGTGCCAGCAGTGGCTCCACAGATACGCAGTATTTT
TRBJ2-3 NA NA TRBV5-1 CASRLRISTDTQYF TGCGCCAGCAGGCTGAGGATCAGCACAGATACGCAGTATTTT
TRBJ1-1 NA NA TRBV7-2 CASSMGGDTEAFF TGTGCCAGCAGCATGGGAGGGGACACTGAAGCTTTCTTT
TRBJ2-7 NA TRBD1 TRBV11-2 CASSPASDRVGEQYF TGTGCCAGCAGCCCCGCGTCCGACAGGGTAGGCGAGCAGTACTTC
TRBJ1-1 NA TRBD1 TRBV2 CASSGPRDRGRIKSEAFF TGTGCCAGCAGTGGGCCCCGGGACAGGGGGCGGATAAAATCTGAAGCTTTCTTT
TRBJ2-5 NA NA TRBV9 CASSVGGPQETQYF TGTGCCAGCAGCGTCGGGGGTCCTCAAGAGACCCAGTACTTC
TRBJ2-6 once NA TRBV27 CASSLWGAVGAGANVLTF TGTGCCAGCAGTTTATGGGGGGCGGTAGGGGCTGGGGCCAACGTCCTGACTTTC
TRBJ1-5 once NA TRBV5-1 CASSFDAAGSSNQPQHF TGCGCCAGCAGCTTTGATGCGGCAGGGAGTTCCAATCAGCCCCAGCATTTT
TRBJ1-3 NA NA TRBV10-3 CAISESGGNLGRNTIYF TGTGCCATCAGTGAGTCGGGTGGCAACTTAGGGAGAAACACCATATATTTT
TRBJ2-7 NA TRBD2 TRBV10-3 CAISGQGSSGDSSYEQYF TGTGCCATCAGCGGCCAAGGATCCAGCGGGGATAGCTCCTACGAGCAGTACTTC
TRBJ1-1 NA NA TRBV29-1 CSVDPGLVTEAFF TGCAGCGTTGACCCAGGGTTGGTCACTGAAGCTTTCTTT
TRBJ1-4 NA TRBD1 TRBV4-2 CASRNLGQGGEKLFF TGTGCCAGCAGGAATCTGGGACAGGGGGGTGAAAAACTGTTTTTT
TRBJ1-2 once NA TRBV28 CASSLQGYGYTF TGTGCCAGCAGTTTACAAGGGTATGGCTACACCTTC
TRBJ2-2 once NA TRBV7-2 CASSFLQNTGELFF TGTGCCAGCAGCTTTTTACAGAACACCGGGGAGCTGTTTTTT
TRBJ1-2 NA NA TRBV6-6 CASSYGVGRGDGYTF TGTGCCAGCAGTTACGGGGTTGGACGGGGGGATGGCTACACCTTC
TRBJ1-1 medium-sized NA TRBV30 CAWSPYDFEAFF TGTGCCTGGAGTCCGTACGACTTTGAAGCTTTCTTT
TRBJ2-5 NA NA TRBV7-8 CASSNRRSQETQYF TGTGCCAGCAGCAACCGACGGAGCCAAGAGACCCAGTACTTC
TRBJ2-3 once NA TRBV30 CAWSVPGAASTDTQYF TGTGCCTGGAGTGTACCCGGGGCAGCGAGCACAGATACGCAGTATTTT
TRBJ1-4 NA NA TRBV19 CASSGTDATNEKLFF TGTGCCAGTAGTGGGACGGATGCAACTAATGAAAAACTGTTTTTT
TRBJ2-3 NA NA TRBV30 CAWSPYTDTQYF TGTGCCTGGAGCCCCTACACAGATACGCAGTATTTT
TRBJ2-7 NA NA TRBV2 CASRGLVSYEQYF TGTGCCAGCAGGGGGTTGGTATCCTACGAGCAGTACTTC
TRBJ1-1 NA TRBD1 TRBV11-2 CASSPGGGGNTEAFF TGTGCCAGCAGCCCAGGAGGAGGGGGCAACACTGAAGCTTTCTTT
TRBJ2-2 NA NA TRBV5-1 CASSLDRVNTGELFF TGCGCCAGCAGCTTGGACAGAGTAAACACCGGGGAGCTGTTTTTT
TRBJ1-2 NA TRBD1 TRBV5-5 CATGQGNYGYTF TGTGCCACCGGACAGGGAAACTATGGCTACACCTTC